These T cell receptor beta chains were read from a single sample in a study of blood T cell repertoires in COVID-19. Here immunoSEQ multiplex PCR was the method, and the copy in TCRdb shows in-frame clones only, minus some. The sample lists around 150,000 clones, more than 75% occurring once. The sequencing sample was made of peripheral blood. The receptors come from a man between 65 and 85 years old with acute or convalescent COVID-19. The CDR3 runs from the conserved cysteine through the conserved F or W. Fields, in order: D gene, V gene, clone size, CDR3 length, J gene, CDR3 protein, CDR3 DNA. The D gene is left open where the match is weak. A row's size may be missing; if present it is once, few, many or a size class.

NA	TRBV11-2	NA	15	TRBJ2-3	CASSLWRGSGDTQYF	TGTGCCAGCAGCTTATGGCGGGGTTCAGGAGATACGCAGTATTTT
NA	TRBV7-2	NA	14	TRBJ2-7	CASSLAYNSYEQYF	TGTGCCAGCAGCTTAGCTTACAACTCCTACGAGCAGTACTTC
NA	TRBV7-3	NA	15	TRBJ1-3	CASSLTFISGNTIYF	TGTGCCAGCAGCTTAACTTTTATCTCTGGAAACACCATATATTTT
TRBD2	TRBV5-1	NA	15	TRBJ2-1	CASDPGGRAYNEQFF	TGCGCCAGCGATCCCGGCGGGAGGGCCTACAATGAGCAGTTCTTC
TRBD1	TRBV14	NA	15	TRBJ2-5	CASSQTTGGRETQYF	TGTGCCAGCAGCCAGACCACAGGGGGACGGGAGACCCAGTACTTC
TRBD1	TRBV27	NA	20	TRBJ2-4	CASSFIRGGSGQGYKNIQYF	TGTGCCAGCAGTTTTATTCGGGGGGGCTCGGGACAGGGGTACAAAAACATTCAGTACTTC
TRBD2	TRBV7-2	NA	16	TRBJ2-1	CASSNGLAGGLNEQFF	TGTGCCAGCAGCAACGGACTAGCGGGAGGATTGAATGAGCAGTTCTTC
NA	TRBV7-3	NA	19	TRBJ2-6	CPSRPGGGGWGSGANVLTF	TGTCCCAGCCGCCCGGGGGGCGGGGGCTGGGGCTCTGGGGCCAACGTCCTGACTTTC
TRBD1	TRBV27	NA	14	TRBJ2-7	CASSLGGQGYEQYF	TGTGCCAGCAGTTTAGGGGGACAGGGATACGAGCAGTACTTC
TRBD1	TRBV5-4	NA	15	TRBJ1-2	CASSLIQGAGYGYTF	TGTGCCAGCAGCCTGATACAGGGGGCGGGCTATGGCTACACCTTC
TRBD1	TRBV3-1/TRBV3-2	NA	13	TRBJ1-5	CASSLTGGQPQHF	TGTGCCAGCAGCCTTACAGGGGGGCAGCCCCAGCATTTT
NA	TRBV27	NA	13	TRBJ1-1	CASSERSKAEAFF	TGTGCCAGCAGTGAAAGGAGCAAGGCTGAAGCTTTCTTT
TRBD1	TRBV7-9	NA	15	TRBJ1-6	CASTSTDRESSPLHF	TGTGCCAGCACCTCTACCGACAGGGAGAGTTCACCCCTCCACTTT
TRBD1	TRBV7-3	NA	13	TRBJ2-1	CASSPQGDNEQFF	TGTGCCAGCAGCCCCCAGGGGGACAATGAGCAGTTCTTC
TRBD1	TRBV5-6	NA	13	TRBJ1-1	CASSSTGGVEAFF	TGTGCCAGCAGCTCCACAGGGGGAGTTGAAGCTTTCTTT
NA	TRBV4-1	NA	15	TRBJ2-7	CASSPQAGLSYEQYF	TGCGCCAGCAGCCCACAAGCTGGGCTCTCCTACGAGCAGTACTTC
TRBD1	TRBV5-4	NA	16	TRBJ1-3	CASSFLQGARGNTIYF	TGTGCCAGCAGCTTTTTGCAGGGGGCGAGAGGAAACACCATATATTTT
TRBD1	TRBV29-1	NA	13	TRBJ1-5	CSVGQGVGQPQHF	TGCAGCGTTGGACAGGGCGTGGGACAGCCCCAGCATTTT
TRBD1	TRBV19	NA	14	TRBJ2-7	CASSGGQGGYEQYF	TGTGCCAGTAGCGGTGGACAGGGGGGCTACGAGCAGTACTTC
TRBD1	TRBV6-5	NA	15	TRBJ1-6	CASSRGGTGASPLHF	TGTGCCAGCAGTCGTGGGGGGACAGGCGCTTCACCCCTCCACTTT
TRBD1	TRBV6-5	NA	16	TRBJ1-3	CASSYPPGQGGNTIYF	TGTGCCAGCAGTTATCCCCCGGGACAGGGTGGAAACACCATATATTTT
NA	TRBV6-5	NA	14	TRBJ2-7	CASNPRGGVYEQYF	TGTGCCAGCAATCCCCGGGGAGGAGTCTACGAGCAGTACTTC
TRBD1	TRBV24-1	NA	18	TRBJ1-5	CATSDFVDRVPKNQPQHF	TGTGCCACCAGTGATTTTGTAGACAGGGTCCCGAAAAATCAGCCCCAGCATTTT
NA	TRBV7-2	NA	13	TRBJ2-1	CASSAARSPSSFF	TGTGCCAGCAGCGCCGCGCGTAGCCCGAGCTCGTTCTTC
TRBD2	TRBV7-8	NA	14	TRBJ2-7	CASSLSGDPYEQYF	TGTGCCAGCAGCCTTAGCGGGGACCCCTACGAGCAGTACTTC
TRBD1	TRBV4-1	NA	17	TRBJ2-7	CASSQQLGQGTPYEQYF	TGCGCCAGCAGCCAGCAACTGGGACAGGGGACCCCCTACGAGCAGTACTTC
TRBD2	TRBV5-1	few	16	TRBJ2-5	CASSLAPAGGPMTQYF	TGCGCCAGCAGCTTGGCCCCGGCGGGGGGGCCTATGACCCAGTACTTC
NA	TRBV6-4	once	13	TRBJ2-2	CASSDLSTGELFF	TGTGCCAGCAGTGACTTGAGCACCGGGGAGCTGTTTTTT
NA	TRBV29-1	NA	11	TRBJ2-3	CSVFNQDTQYF	TGCAGCGTCTTTAATCAGGATACGCAGTATTTT